Described below is a single T cell receptor (beta chain) sequence and its context. As yet, its antigen is unknown. The junction departs from germline at one end; a sequencing error may be responsible. These data come from a study of blood T cells in healthy people across ages. General study findings and limits: Unknown donor CMV status possibly confounded expanded clonotype changes. Roughly linear age-related decline in beta diversity appeared, significant by age about 40.

The authors ran a second PCR of 7 to 11 cycles using a sample-barcoded 5' primer and a J-beta primer mix. TCRdb processed the 5' RACE reads anew with MiXCR; each CDR3 protein has one entry. The sample holds about 730,000 distinct CDR3 sequences, approximately 39% seen once. CDR1 and CDR2 from the germline V gene are DFQATT and SNEGSKA (reference sequence). The CDR3 length is 13 residues. Each sample used at least 6.5 million PBMCs. The sequencing input was blood. The gene calls are TRBV20-1 and TRBJ1-1; TRBD1 is a possible D gene (5 bases). The source is a woman aged 55-69 years in good health. The CDR3 sequence: CNAQPDMDIEAFF. The CDR3 DNA follows: TGCAATGCTCAACCAGACATGGACATTGAAGCTTTCTTT.